These 23 T cell receptor beta chains were sequenced from one sample in a study of cytomegalovirus exposure and HLA in healthy donors. The PCR contained 60 Vbeta and 13 Jbeta primers. Only in-frame clones appear in the TCRdb table, and some are missing; sequencing was by immunoSEQ multiplex PCR. Found here are 65,000 to 95,000 clones; the top ten clones hold about 4.6%. The sequenced material came from PBMCs. These receptors came from a man aged 25-45 years in good health and CMV-seronegative.

The CDR3 here is CASSPGQLLGTQYF. DNA for the CDR3: TGTGCCAGCAGCCCGGGACAGTTACTGGGGACCCAGTACTTC. This chain links TRBV7-3 with TRBJ2-5; 7 bases are shared with TRBD1. This CDR3 spans 14 amino acids. Germline CDR1 and CDR2: SGHTA and FQGTGA. V was pared by 5 bases and J by 7 bases, with 10 bases of the junction left unmatched.

The chain recombines TRBV5-5 with TRBJ2-5; 8 nucleotides line up with TRBD1. The germline CDR1 and CDR2 sequences are SGHKS and YYEKEE (reference sequence). This CDR3 comprises 12 residues. The V gene end was trimmed by 4 bases and the J gene end by 5 bases; junction bases not matched to a gene: 1. In nucleotides, the CDR3 is TGTGCCAGCAGCAGGGACAGGGAGACCCAGTACTTC. As protein: CASSRDRETQYF.

For this clone: The same CDR3 is also encoded by other DNA sequences in this sample. The V and J genes are TRBV6-5 and TRBJ1-1, with TRBD1 as a possible D gene (5 bases). This CDR3 contains 14 residues. Per germline, CDR1 MNHEY and CDR2 SVGAGI. V lost 6 bases and J lost 1, with 12 bases in between. CDR3 protein: CASSNSGGNTEAFF. CDR3 nucleotide sequence: TGTGCCAGCAGCAATTCGGGGGGGAACACTGAAGCTTTCTTT.

The chain is built from TRBV25-1 and TRBJ2-5; 8 nucleotides line up with TRBD1. The germline CDR1 and CDR2 sequences are MGHDK and SYGVNS. V lost 1 base, J lost 4 bases, and 5 bases stayed unmatched. This CDR3 spans 15 amino acids. CDR3 amino acids: CASSESGTGRETQYF. For the CDR3, the DNA is TGTGCCAGCAGTGAATCCGGGACAGGAAGAGAGACCCAGTACTTC.

The rearrangement links TRBV25-1 to TRBJ2-3; perhaps TRBD2 as D (6 bases). Germline V lookup: CDR1 MGHDK, CDR2 SYGVNS. The CDR3 has 12 amino acids. V dropped 8 bases and J dropped 8 bases, with 14 bases sitting between them. CDR3 nucleotides: TGTGCCAGCTCGTCCCTCGGGGGTACGCAGTATTTT. Translation: CASSSLGGTQYF.

The chain carries TRBV7-2 and TRBJ2-1; D unclear. The V end lost 2 bases, the J end lost 0 bases, and 8 bases lay between the germline ends. The CDR3 spans 15 residues. Germline V gene sequence: CDR1 SGHTA, CDR2 FQGNSA. CDR3 sequence: CASSLYSSSYNEQFF. The DNA for the CDR3 is TGTGCCAGCAGCTTATACTCCTCCTCCTACAATGAGCAGTTCTTC.

This chain uses TRBV29-1 with TRBJ1-2; 8 bases are a match to TRBD1. CDR1 is SQVTM and CDR2 is ANQGSEA in the germline V gene. Unmatched junction bases numbered 12, after V lost 6 bases and J lost 3 bases. This CDR3 contains 15 residues. In DNA form, the CDR3 reads TGCAGCGTCGAGAAATCAGGGGGCGTCGACTATGGCTACACCTTC. Translating gives CSVEKSGGVDYGYTF.

V usage is TRBV5-4 and J usage is TRBJ2-5; D remains ambiguous. The V gene's germline CDR1 is SGHNT and CDR2 YYREEE (reference sequence). V lost 1 base, J lost 1 base, and 8 bases lay in between. The CDR3 has 14 residues. In DNA, the CDR3 is TGTGCCAGCAGCTTGTACGCCGGCCAAGAGACCCAGTACTTC. Translation: CASSLYAGQETQYF.

V gene TRBV5-1 combines with J gene TRBJ2-3; D remains ambiguous. The CDR3 covers 14 residues. The germline V gene encodes CDR1 SGHRS and CDR2 YFSETQ. The germline V and J ends were trimmed by 3 bases and 6 bases, with 14 bases remaining between them. The CDR3 sequence: CASSSLVVEDTQYF. The CDR3 bases are TGCGCCAGCAGCTCCCTCGTGGTGGAGGATACGCAGTATTTT.

The V and J genes are TRBV19 and TRBJ2-7, with a possible D match to TRBD1 (6 bases). Germline assignment: CDR1 LNHDA and CDR2 SQIVND (reference sequence). This CDR3 spans 13 amino acids. V dropped 5 bases and J dropped 7 bases, with 15 bases sitting between them. CDR3 residues: CASSLQGYGEQYF. The CDR3 DNA reads as TGTGCCAGTAGTTTACAGGGTTACGGGGAGCAGTACTTC.

The genes are TRBV29-1 and TRBJ2-2; D is perhaps TRBD2 (5 bases). Germline values: CDR1 SQVTM, CDR2 ANQGSEA. Trimming stripped 4 bases from V and 6 bases from J, with 9 bases between. This CDR3 comprises 12 residues. The DNA for the CDR3 is TGCAGCGTTGGTATCGGGGCCGGGGAGCTGTTTTTT. Its protein is CSVGIGAGELFF.

The chain is built from TRBV27 and TRBJ2-1; TRBD2 aligns across 11 bases. V gave up 7 bases and J gave up 8 bases; unmatched junction bases: 10. CDR3 length equals 15 residues. Germline assignment: CDR1 MNHEY and CDR2 SMNVEV (reference sequence). In nucleotides, the CDR3 is TGTGCCAGCACCCGATTAGCGGGGGGGTTCTATGAGCAGTTCTTC. It codes for CASTRLAGGFYEQFF.

CDR3 region: CASSIPQVTGSSPLHF. In DNA, the CDR3 is TGTGCCAGTAGTATACCCCAAGTGACAGGGAGCTCACCCCTCCACTTT. V usage is TRBV19 and J usage is TRBJ1-6; 7 nucleotides line up with TRBD1. Per the germline V gene, CDR1 is LNHDA and CDR2 is SQIVND (reference sequence). This CDR3 has 16 amino acids. The trim removed 2 bases at V and 10 bases at J, leaving 11 bases unmatched.

This chain links TRBV21-1 with TRBJ1-5; the DNA was not compared with TRBD1, the D call given in the table. TRBV21-1 constitutes a pseudogene. The CDR3 contains 14 residues. Written as DNA, the CDR3 is TGTGCCAGCAACTTCGACAGGGGTTGTCAGCCCCAGCATTTT. Translation gives CASNFDRGCQPQHF.

V usage is TRBV5-6 and J usage is TRBJ1-1; 10 bases align to TRBD1. CDR3 size: 14 residues. From germline, CDR1 is SGHDT and CDR2 YYEEEE. With V trimmed by 3 bases and J by 5 bases, 4 bases remained unmatched. CDR3 DNA: TGTGCCAGCAGCTCCCGACAGGGGGCGACTGAAGCTTTCTTT. This gives the protein CASSSRQGATEAFF.

This chain connects TRBV5-8 to TRBJ2-5, with a tentative D call TRBD2 (6 bases). The CDR3 covers 17 residues. Trimming took 2 bases from V and 5 from J, leaving 22 bases between them. Germline CDR1 and CDR2: SGHTS and YDEGEE. The CDR3 sequence: CASSFQLHFEGRETQYF. DNA for the CDR3: TGTGCCAGCAGCTTCCAACTCCATTTCGAGGGGAGGGAGACCCAGTACTTC.

The chain employs TRBV11-2 and TRBJ2-7, with 10 bases lining up with TRBD1. This CDR3 has 15 residues. Germline V gene sequence: CDR1 SGHAT, CDR2 FQNNGV. Trimming took 3 bases from V and 3 from J; bases not matched to a gene: 5. Here the CDR3 DNA reads TGTGCCAGCAGCTTCGGACAGGGGGAAGGCTACGAGCAGTACTTC. Translating gives CASSFGQGEGYEQYF.

This chain joins TRBV7-3 and TRBJ2-5, with 12 bases identical to TRBD2. Germline loops: CDR1 SGHTA, CDR2 FQGTGA. The CDR3 length is 15 residues. The V segment lost 3 bases and the J segment 4 bases; nucleotides outside the gene matches: 3. CDR3 bases: TGTGCCAGCAGCTTCGCGGGACTAGCGGGAGAGACCCAGTACTTC. Its protein product is CASSFAGLAGETQYF.

This chain links TRBV4-1 with TRBJ2-7; TRBD2 might be the D (6 bases). Looked up from germline, CDR1 is MGHRA and CDR2 is YSYEKL. The CDR3 has 14 amino acids. V lost 4 bases and J 5 bases, leaving 15 bases between the germline ends. CDR3: CASSPLSGVHEQYF. CDR3 coding DNA: TGCGCCAGCAGCCCCCTGTCGGGGGTCCACGAGCAGTACTTC.

This rearrangement joins TRBV19 to TRBJ1-1; 9 nucleotides match TRBD1. The CDR3 extends over 14 amino acids. CDR1 is LNHDA and CDR2 is SQIVND in the germline V gene (reference sequence). V dropped 7 bases and J dropped 5; count of bases not matched to a gene: 8. The CDR3 sequence: CASTPYRGRTEAFF. CDR3 bases: TGTGCCAGTACACCATACAGGGGGCGGACTGAAGCTTTCTTT.

The V gene is TRBV5-1, the J gene TRBJ2-1, with TRBD2 identical over 7 bases. CDR1 and CDR2 (germline): SGHRS, YFSETQ. The J segment lost 2 bases and the V segment lost 4 bases, leaving 6 bases of the junction unmatched. This CDR3 comprises 15 residues. In nucleotides, the CDR3 is TGCGCCAGCAGCCTTCTTAGCGGGCCCTACAATGAGCAGTTCTTC. It yields the protein CASSLLSGPYNEQFF.

The chain has TRBV19 and TRBJ2-6; D remains unclear. Germline CDR1 LNHDA, CDR2 SQIVND (reference sequence). V lost 1 base and J 2 bases, leaving 6 bases between the germline ends. The CDR3 is 15 amino acids. DNA for the CDR3: TGTGCCAGTAGTATAGCAAGAGCTGGGGCCAACGTCCTGACTTTC. It yields the protein CASSIARAGANVLTF.

V gene TRBV7-9 combines with J gene TRBJ1-1, with D possibly TRBD1 on 5 matching bases. CDR1 SEHNR and CDR2 FQNEAQ come from the germline V gene (reference sequence). This CDR3 region has 13 residues. Trimming pared 10 bases from V and 1 base from J, leaving 13 bases between. The CDR3 reads CATQAVGNTEAFF. The CDR3 nucleotides are TGTGCCACACAGGCTGTTGGGAACACTGAAGCTTTCTTT.